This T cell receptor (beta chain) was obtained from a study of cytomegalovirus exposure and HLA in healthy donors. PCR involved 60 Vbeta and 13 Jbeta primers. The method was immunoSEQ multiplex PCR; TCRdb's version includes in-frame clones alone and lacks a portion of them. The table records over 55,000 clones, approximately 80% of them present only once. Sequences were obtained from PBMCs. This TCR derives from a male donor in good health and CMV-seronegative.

CDR3 nucleotide sequence: TGTGCCAGCAGCCCCGGGACTAGCGGGGCGCACGAGCAGTACTTC. Translated: CASSPGTSGAHEQYF. The V gene is TRBV7-2, the J gene TRBJ2-7, with 13 nucleotides matching TRBD2. The CDR3 length is 15 residues. Trimming removed 5 bases from V and 5 bases from J; junction bases left unmatched: 6. In germline, CDR1 is SGHTA, CDR2 FQGNSA.